Sequencing of this T cell receptor (beta chain) was carried out in a study of T cell repertoires in cytomegalovirus infection. As for the study in general: Matching HLA type and CMV infection were both indicated by public TCR beta signatures.

Study-level findings and limits: Carriage of CMV together with the relevant HLA was identifiable through cumulative public TCR beta family frequency.

CDR1 MNHNS and CDR2 SASEGT come from the germline V gene. Trimming removed 8 bases at V and 6 bases at J, with 21 bases between. This CDR3 is 15 amino acids long. TCRdb redid the calling of the reads with MiXCR, one entry per CDR3 protein. The sample contains 210,000 or so distinct CDR3 sequences, 6% to 8% of which appear only once. Many counts were recorded for this clonotype. Its antigen is as yet unknown. The clonotype was recovered from a human donor in good health (CMV status not recorded). Some clones in this sample may be carry-over from other donors' samples. V gene TRBV6-1 combines with J gene TRBJ2-3, with no clear D. Sample: PBMCs. The CDR3 nucleotides are TGTGCCAGCCCCGAAGACGGAATGGTGAGGGATACGCAGTATTTT. Amino acids: CASPEDGMVRDTQYF.